What follows describes a single T cell receptor beta chain. Given a much more abundant clone one base away, this may be a read error. This record belongs to a study of tumor and adjacent non-tumor tissue in lung cancer. The library came from three nested PCR rounds adapted from ARM-PCR protocols. Each CDR3 protein is one row after TCRdb ran MiXCR on the multiplex PCR reads. The sample carries 90,000 to 120,000 distinct CDR3 sequences, 60% to 80% recorded once. Trimming took off 6 bases at V and 0 bases at J, with 12 bases between the two ends. Germline CDR1 is DFQATT and CDR2 is SNEGSKA (reference sequence). This CDR3 contains 14 residues. This sample's RNA came from whole unsorted tissue. More than 3 cm separated this lung sample from the edge of the tumor.

The chain couples TRBV20-1 to TRBJ2-1; no clear D. This TCR came from a young man with non-small cell lung cancer. The sample taken for sequencing was distant non-tumor lung tissue. The CDR3 is CSASAQCSYNEQFF. DNA for the CDR3: TGCAGTGCATCAGCGCAATGCTCCTACAATGAGCAGTTCTTC.